The 22 T cell receptor beta chains reported below all come from one sample, sequenced in a study of PD-1 blockade in classical Hodgkin lymphoma. Relapses following autologous stem cell transplantation were seen in all patients, with brentuximab vedotin exposure varying. TCRdb's table, derived via immunoSEQ multiplex PCR, lists solely in-frame clones and lacks some. The top ten clones hold 16% of a sample with roughly 50,000 clones, about 84% of them seen once. Here the sequenced sample was peripheral blood mononuclear cells (PBMCs), taken at baseline. Every receptor here comes from a human donor with classical Hodgkin lymphoma.

J is TRBJ1-2 and V is TRBV27; no clear D. The V end was cut by 5 bases, the J end by 3 bases, with 16 bases between. The CDR3 has 15 amino acids. Germline V gene data show CDR1 as MNHEY and CDR2 as SMNVEV (reference sequence). The CDR3 coding sequence is TGTGCCAGCAGTCCCCGTGGAGGGTTGGACTATGGCTACACCTTC. Amino acids: CASSPRGGLDYGYTF.

This clone has a handful of counts. The V and J genes are TRBV6-5 and TRBJ2-1; perhaps TRBD2 as D (6 bases). The CDR3 is 16 amino acids. Trimming shortened V by 0 bases and J by 7 bases, and 16 bases separated the two germline ends. CDR1 MNHEY and CDR2 SVGAGI come from the germline V gene. The CDR3 here is CASSYSFTSSQNEQFF. CDR3 coding DNA: TGTGCCAGCAGTTACTCGTTCACTAGCAGTCAGAATGAGCAGTTCTTC.

This sequence joins TRBV4-3 and TRBJ1-6; the D is unclear. This CDR3 comprises 16 residues. V lost 4 bases to trimming and J lost 2 bases, with 12 bases between them. Germline assignment: CDR1 LGHNA and CDR2 YSLEER. The CDR3 DNA sequence: TGCGCCAGCAGCCGGAGCCTTCGCGCCTATAATTCACCCCTCCACTTT. This codes for CASSRSLRAYNSPLHF.

CDR3 sequence (DNA): TGTGCCAGCGAAGGGACTAGCGGGACAGAGCAGTTCTTC. Its translation is CASEGTSGTEQFF. The V gene is TRBV11-3, the J gene TRBJ2-1, with TRBD2 identical over 13 bases. Losses at the gene ends were 8 bases for V and 10 bases for J; bases not matched to a gene: 5. The CDR3 contains 13 residues. Germline loops: CDR1 SGHNT, CDR2 YENEEA.

The rearrangement joins TRBV6-5 to TRBJ2-1; TRBD2 aligns across 7 bases. The CDR3 is 16 amino acids. The V segment lost 0 bases and the J segment 3 bases; nucleotides outside the gene matches: 5. Germline V gene data show CDR1 as MNHEY and CDR2 as SVGAGI. For the CDR3, the DNA is TGTGCCAGCAGTTACTCTTCCGGGGGGATCTACAATGAGCAGTTCTTC. This encodes CASSYSSGGIYNEQFF.

V usage is TRBV18 and J usage is TRBJ2-5; TRBD2 aligns across 11 bases. J was trimmed by 5 bases and V by 5 bases; bases with no gene match: 7. The CDR3 runs to 15 residues. From germline, CDR1 is KGHSH and CDR2 LQKENI. CDR3 DNA: TGTGCCAGCTCAATACTAGCGGGAGCTGAGGAGACCCAGTACTTC. Translated, it gives CASSILAGAEETQYF.

This clone was observed a few times. The rearrangement uses TRBV7-8 and TRBJ2-7; the D is unclear. CDR1 SGHVS and CDR2 FQNEAQ come from the germline V gene. Trimming left V 4 bases short and J 0 bases short, with 4 bases between. The CDR3 is 12 amino acids. The CDR3 coding sequence is TGTGCCAGCAGCTCGAGCTCCTACGAGCAGTACGTC. This translates into CASSSSSYEQYV.

The rearrangement links TRBV7-6 to TRBJ2-1, with 9 positions matching TRBD2. V lost 1 base, J lost 0 bases, and 4 bases stayed unmatched. Per germline, CDR1 SGHVS and CDR2 FNYEAQ. This CDR3 has 17 residues. The CDR3 sequence: CASSLGLAGSSYNEQFF. The CDR3 DNA reads TGTGCCAGCAGCTTAGGGCTAGCGGGGAGCTCCTACAATGAGCAGTTCTTC.

This sequence joins TRBV5-4 and TRBJ1-1, with a possible D match to TRBD1 (5 bases). Per the germline V gene, CDR1 is SGHNT and CDR2 is YYREEE (reference sequence). The V end was cut by 3 bases, the J end by 5 bases, with 8 bases between. The CDR3 runs to 12 residues. The DNA of the CDR3 is TGTGCCAGCAGCTCGGGGCCGACTGAAGCTTTCTTT. As protein: CASSSGPTEAFF.

This clone has only a few counts. In DNA, the CDR3 is TGTGCCAGCAGCTCTCAGGGGACCCCCTACGAGCAGTACTTC. Its protein product is CASSSQGTPYEQYF. The V gene is TRBV7-2, the J gene TRBJ2-7; maybe TRBD1 (6 bases). The ends were cut back, 4 bases at V and 2 bases at J, with 12 bases in the middle. Looked up from germline, CDR1 is SGHTA and CDR2 is FQGNSA. This CDR3 is 14 amino acids long.

The chain joins TRBV5-4 to TRBJ1-4; D ambiguous. The germline gives CDR1 SGHNT, CDR2 YYREEE (reference sequence). The V gene lost 4 bases and the J gene lost 4 bases, with 11 bases spanning the gap. The CDR3 runs 14 residues. The CDR3 protein is CASSSLPDNEKLFF. In DNA, the CDR3 is TGTGCCAGCAGCAGCCTCCCGGATAATGAAAAACTGTTTTTT.

This chain uses TRBV4-1 with TRBJ2-5, with D unresolved. Germline lookup yields CDR1 MGHRA and CDR2 YSYEKL. The CDR3 spans 16 residues. The V end was cut by 1 base, the J end by 0 bases, with 12 bases between. The CDR3 DNA reads TGCGCCAGCAGCCAAGCGAAGGTGACGAACCAAGAGACCCAGTACTTC. Translated, it gives CASSQAKVTNQETQYF.

V is TRBV5-6 and J is TRBJ2-7; D remains ambiguous. This CDR3 has 12 residues. Germline V CDR1 and CDR2: SGHDT, YYEEEE. V was cut by 3 bases and J by 0 bases, with 4 bases left in between. The CDR3 region is CASSWGSYEQYV. CDR3 DNA sequence: TGTGCCAGCAGCTGGGGCTCCTACGAGCAGTACGTC.

The V call is TRBV10-3, the J call TRBJ1-5, with TRBD1 as a possible D gene (6 bases). CDR1 ENHRY and CDR2 SYGVKD come from the germline V gene. Trimming pared 7 bases from V and 4 bases from J, leaving 11 bases between. This CDR3 is built from 13 residues. This chain's CDR3 is CAIKGQLNQPQHF. CDR3 bases: TGTGCCATCAAGGGACAACTAAATCAGCCCCAGCATTTT.

The V and J genes are TRBV27 and TRBJ1-4; possibly TRBD1 for D (5 bases). This CDR3 has 13 residues. CDR1 MNHEY and CDR2 SMNVEV come from the germline V gene (reference sequence). Trimming stripped 7 bases from V and 8 bases from J, with 14 bases between. The chain's CDR3 is CASTPGWGEKLFF. The CDR3 bases are TGTGCCAGCACCCCGGGATGGGGCGAAAAACTGTTTTTT.

The table lists this clone with a few counts. The gene calls are TRBV20-1 and TRBJ1-1; D remains unclear. V was shortened by 1 base and J by 3 bases, with 3 bases between the two germline ends. The CDR3 sequence is 11 residues long. Germline lookup yields CDR1 DFQATT and CDR2 SNEGSKA (reference sequence). The DNA for the CDR3 is TGCAGTGCTAGAGGGGACACTGAAGCTTTCTTT. Residues: CSARGDTEAFF.

The V gene is TRBV7-8, the J gene TRBJ2-3; tentative D call: TRBD1 (6 bases). The V and J ends lost 1 base and 9 bases respectively, with 20 bases between them. Germline lookup yields CDR1 SGHVS and CDR2 FQNEAQ. The CDR3 sequence is 16 residues long. The CDR3 region is CASSLERFGTRITQYF. The CDR3 nucleotides read TGTGCCAGCAGCTTAGAAAGGTTTGGGACAAGGATAACGCAGTATTTT. Together with reference TRBV7-8 and TRBJ2-3, the CDR3 gives the full variable domain: GAGVSQSPRYKVAKRGQDVALRCDPISGHVSLFWYQQALGQGPEFLTYFQNEAQLDKSGLPSDRFFAERPEGSVSTLKIQRTQQEDSAVYLCASSLERFGTRITQYFGPGTRLTVL.

This clone has only a few counts. This chain links TRBV7-2 with TRBJ2-3; 12 nucleotides align to TRBD2. The CDR3 spans 17 residues. Germline trimming cut 1 base from V and 8 bases from J; bases unmatched to any gene: 10. Germline lookup yields CDR1 SGHTA and CDR2 FQGNSA. CDR3 DNA: TGTGCCAGCAGCTTAGAAGTCTCTAGCGGGAGGGGGCCTACGCAGTATTTT. Its protein is CASSLEVSSGRGPTQYF.

The genes are TRBV7-9 and TRBJ2-7; D is uncertain. CDR3 size: 14 residues. The germline V gene encodes CDR1 SEHNR and CDR2 FQNEAQ (reference sequence). Trimming removed 2 bases at V and 2 bases at J, with 10 bases between. CDR3 nucleotide sequence: TGTGCCAGCAGCTTACTGGAGCTTCCCTACGAGCAGTACGTC. Translation: CASSLLELPYEQYV.

This clone was seen just once. The chain links TRBV7-9 to TRBJ2-1; perhaps TRBD1 as D (6 bases). Deletions cut 1 base from V and 6 bases from J, with 10 bases between. The CDR3 runs to 14 residues. Per the germline V gene, CDR1 is SEHNR and CDR2 is FQNEAQ (reference sequence). This CDR3 is CASSLGLGANEQFF. In DNA, the CDR3 is TGTGCCAGCAGCTTAGGTTTGGGGGCCAATGAGCAGTTCTTC.

This chain joins TRBV11-3 and TRBJ2-3; D unresolved. V lost 5 bases and J 2 bases, leaving 11 bases between the germline ends. The CDR3 sequence is 14 residues long. Germline CDR1 SGHNT, CDR2 YENEEA. The chain's CDR3 is CASSQSGDTDTQYF. The CDR3 DNA reads TGTGCCAGCAGCCAGTCAGGTGACACAGATACGCAGTATTTT. The full variable domain, rest sourced from reference TRBV11-3 and TRBJ2-3, is EAGVVQSPRYKIIEKKQPVAFWCNPISGHNTLYWYLQNLGQGPELLIRYENEEAVDDSQLPKDRFSAERLKGVDSTLKIQPAELGDSAVYLCASSQSGDTDTQYFGPGTRLTVL.

The V call is TRBV7-9, the J call TRBJ2-2; D is ambiguous. CDR3 length: 13 residues. Germline CDR1 is SEHNR and CDR2 is FQNEAQ (reference sequence). With 2 bases removed from V and 9 bases from J, the gap between germline ends came to 10 bases. The CDR3 loop is CASSLRLPRELFF. In DNA form, the CDR3 reads TGTGCCAGCAGCTTAAGGCTCCCACGGGAGCTGTTTTTT. The full variable domain, completed using reference TRBV7-9 and TRBJ2-2, is DTGVSQNPRHKITKRGQNVTFRCDPISEHNRLYWYRQTLGQGPEFLTYFQNEAQLEKSRLLSDRFSAERPKGSFSTLEIQRTEQGDSAMYLCASSLRLPRELFFGEGSRLTVL.